Below, 31 T cell receptor beta chains from the same sample are listed, as sequenced in a study of PD-1 blockade in classical Hodgkin lymphoma. Sequencing used immunoSEQ multiplex PCR; TCRdb keeps in-frame clones, though not all of them. The data hold 25,000 to 35,000 clones, with around 80% observed a single time. Time point here: cycle 4 day 1 (C4D1), after 5 to 7 weeks of nivolumab. Every patient relapsed after autologous stem cell transplantation, and brentuximab vedotin exposure varied. Material: peripheral blood mononuclear cells (PBMCs), obtained before the fourth cycle of nivolumab. The receptors derive from a human donor with classical Hodgkin lymphoma.

The chain uses TRBV6-1 and TRBJ2-1; 8 bases align to TRBD1. Unmatched junction bases numbered 7, after V lost 7 bases and J lost 5 bases. The CDR3 has 14 residues. Per germline, CDR1 MNHNS and CDR2 SASEGT. The CDR3 protein is CASTQTGAHNEQFF. CDR3 nucleotide sequence: TGTGCCAGCACCCAGACAGGGGCCCACAATGAGCAGTTCTTC.

V usage is TRBV18 and J usage is TRBJ2-1; 7 bases agree with TRBD2. Germline V CDR1 and CDR2: KGHSH, LQKENI. V trimming: 6 bases; J trimming: 6 bases; junction bases outside the gene matches: 5. The CDR3 consists of 13 residues. The CDR3 sequence: CASSPRLANEQFF. The CDR3 DNA reads as TGTGCCAGCTCCCCCCGACTAGCCAATGAGCAGTTCTTC.

V and J are TRBV6-1 and TRBJ1-5; 8 nucleotides match TRBD1. The CDR3 has 13 amino acids. J lost 7 bases, V lost 5 bases, and 4 bases had no gene match. The germline CDR1 and CDR2 sequences are MNHNS and SASEGT. The CDR3 spells CASSTDRDQPQHF. The CDR3 DNA reads as TGTGCCAGCAGTACGGACAGGGACCAGCCCCAGCATTTT.

This clone was recorded only once. The chain combines TRBV15 with TRBJ2-2; unclear D gene. CDR1 is LNHNV and CDR2 is YYDKDF in the germline V gene (reference sequence). The CDR3 runs to 14 residues. Trimming took off 5 bases at V and 0 bases at J, with 7 bases between the two ends. CDR3 region: CATSVQTNTGELFF. CDR3 DNA: TGTGCCACCAGCGTCCAAACGAACACCGGGGAGCTGTTTTTT. Complete variable domain (other parts from reference TRBV15 and TRBJ2-2): DAMVIQNPRYQVTQFGKPVTLSCSQTLNHNVMYWYQQKSSQAPKLLFHYYDKDFNNEADTPDNFQSRRPNTSFCFLDIRSPGLGDTAMYLCATSVQTNTGELFFGEGSRLTVL.

This clone was seen more than once but under ten times. The rearrangement links TRBV6-1 to TRBJ2-6; no clear D gene. V was pared by 4 bases and J by 1 base, with 8 bases between. This CDR3 has 15 amino acids. The germline V gene has CDR1 MNHNS and CDR2 SASEGT. In DNA form, the CDR3 reads TGTGCCAGCAGTGCAGGAACGTCTGGGGCCAACGTCCTGACTTTC. It codes for CASSAGTSGANVLTF.

This clone is a singleton in its sample. This rearrangement joins TRBV7-2 to TRBJ2-2, with D possibly matching TRBD1 (6 bases). The CDR3 totals 15 residues. The germline V and J ends were trimmed by 3 bases and 6 bases, with 14 bases remaining between them. CDR1 is SGHTA and CDR2 is FQGNSA in the germline V gene. The CDR3 loop reads CASSFGQGPPGELFF. The CDR3, as DNA: TGTGCCAGCAGCTTTGGTCAGGGGCCCCCCGGGGAGCTGTTTTTT.

The DNA for the CDR3 is TGTGCCATCAGCTCATCCTATGGGCAGAACTATGGCTACACCTTC. It specifies CAISSSYGQNYGYTF. J is TRBJ1-2 and V is TRBV10-3; no firm D call. The CDR3 has 15 amino acids. Germline CDR1 and CDR2: ENHRY and SYGVKD. Trimming left V 6 bases short and J 2 bases short, with 16 bases between.

V usage is TRBV28 and J usage is TRBJ1-5, with a tentative D call TRBD1 (6 bases). Per germline, CDR1 MDHEN and CDR2 SYDVKM. The CDR3 consists of 16 residues. Trimming pared 2 bases from V and 6 bases from J, leaving 17 bases between. The CDR3 DNA reads as TGTGCCAGCAGTTTAGTGGGAGGGGGGGCAGGTCAGCCCCAGCATTTT. This codes for CASSLVGGGAGQPQHF. The entire variable domain, with the rest obtained from reference TRBV28 and TRBJ1-5, is as follows: DVKVTQSSRYLVKRTGEKVFLECVQDMDHENMFWYRQDPGLGLRLIYFSYDVKMKEKGDIPEGYSVSREKKERFSLILESASTNQTSMYLCASSLVGGGAGQPQHFGDGTRLSIL.

The gene calls are TRBV7-9 and TRBJ1-6; possible D gene TRBD1, 5 bases. The ends were cut back, 1 base at V and 7 bases at J, with 8 bases in the middle. The CDR3 spans 14 residues. The germline V gene has CDR1 SEHNR and CDR2 FQNEAQ (reference sequence). The CDR3 here is CASSLGGANSPLHF. The CDR3 DNA reads TGTGCCAGCAGCTTAGGTGGGGCGAATTCACCCCTCCACTTT.

In its sample, this clone was seen once. The chain has TRBV7-9 and TRBJ2-5, with D possibly TRBD1 on 6 matching bases. The CDR3 contains 16 residues. V gave up 5 bases and J gave up 5 bases, with 21 bases separating them. Looked up from germline, CDR1 is SEHNR and CDR2 is FQNEAQ (reference sequence). This CDR3 is CASSPYNAGRGETQYF. In DNA form, the CDR3 reads TGTGCCAGCAGCCCCTATAATGCGGGTAGGGGGGAGACCCAGTACTTC.

The chain joins TRBV4-1 to TRBJ2-1; 10 bases fit TRBD2. CDR3 size: 15 residues. V was pared by 0 bases and J by 7 bases, with 3 bases of the junction left unmatched. Per the germline V gene, CDR1 is MGHRA and CDR2 is YSYEKL. The CDR3, as DNA: TGCGCCAGCAGCCAAGAATCTAGCGGGAGAAATGAGCAGTTCTTC. Its protein product is CASSQESSGRNEQFF.

This rearrangement joins TRBV18 to TRBJ2-2; D may be TRBD1 (5 bases). Germline V gives CDR1 KGHSH, CDR2 LQKENI. The CDR3 sequence is 15 residues long. V lost 3 bases, J lost 7 bases, and 15 bases lay in between. The CDR3 reads CASSPSAGMGGELFF. As DNA, the CDR3 is TGTGCCAGCTCACCGTCGGCAGGGATGGGCGGGGAGCTGTTTTTT.

V usage is TRBV6-1 and J usage is TRBJ1-2; D is possibly TRBD1 (5 bases). The CDR3 has 14 residues. CDR1 MNHNS and CDR2 SASEGT come from the germline V gene. With 7 bases removed from V and 12 bases from J, the gap between germline ends came to 24 bases. Here the CDR3 reads CASNENRDLLRHTF. CDR3 nucleotide sequence: TGTGCCAGCAACGAAAACCGGGACCTCTTAAGGCACACCTTC.

The chain uses TRBV18 and TRBJ2-3; D might be TRBD1 (5 bases). The CDR3 spans 15 residues. Germline loops: CDR1 KGHSH, CDR2 LQKENI. Trimming stripped 3 bases from V and 4 bases from J, with 14 bases between. DNA of the CDR3: TGTGCCAGCTCACCGACGAGACAGTATGCAGATACGCAGTATTTT. Encoded protein: CASSPTRQYADTQYF.

This clone has a handful of counts. This chain joins TRBV29-1 and TRBJ1-1; TRBD1 aligns across 9 bases. CDR3 length equals 12 residues. Germline-derived CDR1 and CDR2 are SQVTM and ANQGSEA. J gave up 8 bases and V 6 bases, and 7 bases lay outside the gene matches. CDR3 residues: CSVVPGTGEAFF. The CDR3 nucleotides read TGCAGCGTAGTTCCCGGGACAGGGGAAGCTTTCTTT. The complete variable domain, with remaining parts taken from reference TRBV29-1 and TRBJ1-1, reads SAVISQKPSRDICQRGTSLTIQCQVDSQVTMMFWYRQQPGQSLTLIATANQGSEATYESGFVIDKFPISRPNLTFSTLTVSNMSPEDSSIYLCSVVPGTGEAFFGQGTRLTVV.

The V gene is TRBV5-1, the J gene TRBJ2-3; D gene uncertain. The germline gives CDR1 SGHRS, CDR2 YFSETQ. There are 14 residues in the CDR3. The V end was cut by 0 bases, the J end by 0 bases, with 5 bases between. CDR3 loop: CASSLELSTDTQYF. In DNA form, the CDR3 reads TGCGCCAGCAGCTTGGAATTAAGCACAGATACGCAGTATTTT. The full variable domain, completed using reference TRBV5-1 and TRBJ2-3, is KAGVTQTPRYLIKTRGQQVTLSCSPISGHRSVSWYQQTPGQGLQFLFEYFSETQRNKGNFPGRFSGRQFSNSRSEMNVSTLELGDSALYLCASSLELSTDTQYFGPGTRLTVL.

The chain links TRBV27 to TRBJ2-3, with 10 bases lining up with TRBD1. CDR3 length equals 16 residues. The trim removed 2 bases at V and 8 bases at J, leaving 10 bases unmatched. Germline assignment: CDR1 MNHEY and CDR2 SMNVEV (reference sequence). CDR3 loop: CASSLAVGQGVGTQYF. CDR3 DNA sequence: TGTGCCAGCAGTTTAGCGGTTGGACAGGGGGTTGGTACGCAGTATTTT.

The chain links TRBV11-1 to TRBJ2-7; D may be TRBD1 (5 bases). With 0 bases removed from V and 4 bases from J, the gap between germline ends came to 7 bases. In germline, CDR1 is SGHAT, CDR2 FQDESV (reference sequence). This CDR3 region has 13 residues. In DNA, the CDR3 is TGTGCCAGCAGCTTAGCAGGGGCTTACGAGCAGTACTTC. Translation: CASSLAGAYEQYF.

The chain couples TRBV28 to TRBJ2-2; TRBD2 matches 15 bases. The junction had 11 bases not matched to a gene; V was cut back by 2 bases and J by 7 bases. Germline values: CDR1 MDHEN, CDR2 SYDVKM. The CDR3 spans 19 residues. CDR3 nucleotides: TGTGCCAGCAGTTTAAGGTCCGGACTAGCGGGAGGGCCAGGCGGGGAGCTGTTTTTT. It translates to CASSLRSGLAGGPGGELFF. Supplemented by reference TRBV28 and TRBJ2-2, the full variable domain reads DVKVTQSSRYLVKRTGEKVFLECVQDMDHENMFWYRQDPGLGLRLIYFSYDVKMKEKGDIPEGYSVSREKKERFSLILESASTNQTSMYLCASSLRSGLAGGPGGELFFGEGSRLTVL.

V gene TRBV9 combines with J gene TRBJ2-1; D is undetermined. The germline V gene has CDR1 SGDLS and CDR2 YYNGEE. CDR3 size: 13 residues. Trimming took off 0 bases at V and 6 bases at J, with 7 bases between the two ends. The CDR3 spells CASSVAGGNEQFF. CDR3 DNA: TGTGCCAGCAGCGTAGCTGGTGGCAATGAGCAGTTCTTC.

The gene calls are TRBV28 and TRBJ2-1; the D gene is possibly TRBD1 (6 bases). The V gene's germline CDR1 is MDHEN and CDR2 SYDVKM. Trimming pared 7 bases from V and 4 bases from J, leaving 14 bases between. CDR3 length: 14 amino acids. CDR3 residues: CASTEGDNYNEQFF. As DNA, the CDR3 is TGTGCCAGCACCGAAGGGGACAATTACAATGAGCAGTTCTTC.

The gene calls are TRBV28 and TRBJ2-1; D call uncertain. This CDR3 is 14 amino acids long. Germline V gives CDR1 MDHEN, CDR2 SYDVKM. The V and J ends lost 7 bases and 0 bases respectively, with 10 bases between them. CDR3: CASMIGRSYNEQFF. DNA of the CDR3: TGTGCCAGCATGATAGGCCGCTCCTACAATGAGCAGTTCTTC.

This clone has more than one count but fewer than ten. CDR3 sequence reads: CASSLVRPQNTGELFF. The CDR3 DNA reads as TGTGCCAGCAGCTTAGTTCGTCCCCAGAACACCGGGGAGCTGTTTTTT. This chain uses TRBV7-9 with TRBJ2-2; no clear D. Germline CDR1 is SEHNR and CDR2 is FQNEAQ (reference sequence). Trimming stripped 1 base from V and 1 base from J, with 10 bases between. The CDR3 contains 16 residues.

This chain uses TRBV6-1 with TRBJ2-5; TRBD1 aligns across 7 bases. Unmatched junction bases numbered 9, after V lost 3 bases and J lost 5 bases. This CDR3 is built from 15 residues. Germline CDR1 MNHNS, CDR2 SASEGT. CDR3 DNA sequence: TGTGCCAGCAGTGAGTTCTCAGGGGGTTTGGAGACCCAGTACTTC. It codes for CASSEFSGGLETQYF.

This clone was seen a few times. The chain uses TRBV7-6 and TRBJ2-1, with D tentatively TRBD1 or TRBD2 (5 bases each). CDR3 length: 15 amino acids. In germline, CDR1 is SGHVS, CDR2 FNYEAQ. V lost 2 bases and J lost 7, with 15 bases in between. The CDR3 DNA reads as TGTGCCAGCAGCTTACTTTCCGGGACCCCAAATGAGCAGTTCTTC. It is translated as CASSLLSGTPNEQFF.

The V and J genes are TRBV6-5 and TRBJ1-1; D is possibly TRBD1 (6 bases). Germline CDR1 reads MNHEY; CDR2 reads SVGAGI. Trimming removed 0 bases at V and 4 bases at J, with 6 bases between. The CDR3 spans 13 residues. The DNA of the CDR3 is TGTGCCAGCAGTTACTCAGGGGGCACTGAAGCTTTCTTT. Its translation: CASSYSGGTEAFF.

V and J are TRBV7-2 and TRBJ2-6; D is undetermined. There are 15 residues in the CDR3. With 5 bases removed from V and 5 bases from J, the gap between germline ends came to 13 bases. Germline CDR1 SGHTA, CDR2 FQGNSA. This CDR3 reads CASSRDGGWANVLTF. The CDR3, as DNA: TGTGCCAGCAGCCGTGACGGTGGCTGGGCCAACGTCCTGACTTTC.

This chain links TRBV19 with TRBJ1-5, with 9 bases fitting TRBD1. The CDR3 extends over 14 amino acids. Germline CDR1 is LNHDA and CDR2 is SQIVND (reference sequence). V was pared by 5 bases and J by 5 bases, with 4 bases of the junction left unmatched. The CDR3 sequence is CASSLRDRDQPQHF. The CDR3, as DNA: TGTGCCAGTAGTCTCCGGGACAGGGATCAGCCCCAGCATTTT.

The chain employs TRBV19 and TRBJ2-7, with D uncertain. Deletions cut 3 bases from V and 1 base from J, with 16 bases between. The CDR3 is 16 residues long. Germline V CDR1 and CDR2: LNHDA, SQIVND (reference sequence). CDR3 in amino acids: CASSMRSGTLSYEQYF. The CDR3 DNA is TGTGCCAGTAGTATGCGGTCAGGAACCCTGTCCTACGAGCAGTACTTC. Supplemented by reference TRBV19 and TRBJ2-7, the full variable domain reads DGGITQSPKYLFRKEGQNVTLSCEQNLNHDAMYWYRQDPGQGLRLIYYSQIVNDFQKGDIAEGYSVSREKKESFPLTVTSAQKNPTAFYLCASSMRSGTLSYEQYFGPGTRLTVT.

The chain uses TRBV2 and TRBJ2-7; 9 nucleotides match TRBD2. Germline assignment: CDR1 SNHLY and CDR2 FYNNEI. CDR3 length: 15 amino acids. The V and J ends lost 5 bases and 5 bases, in that order; junction bases with no gene match: 10. This chain's CDR3 is CASSSIAGVMDEQYF. The CDR3 bases are TGTGCCAGCAGTTCAATAGCGGGAGTCATGGACGAGCAGTACTTC.

A single count supports this clone. This chain connects TRBV29-1 to TRBJ2-5; D possibly uses TRBD1 or TRBD2 (5 bases each). Deletions cut 4 bases from V and 3 bases from J, with 15 bases between. CDR1 SQVTM and CDR2 ANQGSEA come from the germline V gene. CDR3 length: 14 amino acids. The CDR3 bases are TGCAGCGTTGGCCCTGGGGGTTTAAAAGAGACCCAGTACTTC. It is translated as CSVGPGGLKETQYF.